Described below is a single TCR beta chain sequence and its context. Its target is not known. These data come from a study of T-cell memory formation after mild COVID-19. Study observations and caveats: Later expanders leaned CD4+, whereas day 15 to 85 contracting clones were balanced CD4/CD8.

Employing constant-segment primers, 5'RACE generated TCR alpha and TCR beta cDNA libraries bearing sample barcodes and UMIs. In TCRdb, the 5' RACE reads were re-called with MiXCR into one record per CDR3 protein. This table has about 560,000 distinct CDR3 sequences, about a fifth appearing once. CDR1 is LGHNA, CDR2 YSLEER, per germline. The ends were cut back, 1 base at V and 5 bases at J, with 16 bases in the middle. CDR3 size: 16 residues. The TCR sequence derives from an adult woman who had mild COVID-19 (a few samples of this study predate the infection). Cell type and time point are not known. Sequencing was carried out using PBMCs or a T cell subset sorted from them (not recorded which). V usage is TRBV4-3 and J usage is TRBJ2-3, with D perhaps matching TRBD1 (5 bases). The CDR3 nucleotides read TGCGCCAGCAGCCAAGGGGAAAAGGGGTGGGGAGATACGCAGTATTTT. Protein product: CASSQGEKGWGDTQYF.